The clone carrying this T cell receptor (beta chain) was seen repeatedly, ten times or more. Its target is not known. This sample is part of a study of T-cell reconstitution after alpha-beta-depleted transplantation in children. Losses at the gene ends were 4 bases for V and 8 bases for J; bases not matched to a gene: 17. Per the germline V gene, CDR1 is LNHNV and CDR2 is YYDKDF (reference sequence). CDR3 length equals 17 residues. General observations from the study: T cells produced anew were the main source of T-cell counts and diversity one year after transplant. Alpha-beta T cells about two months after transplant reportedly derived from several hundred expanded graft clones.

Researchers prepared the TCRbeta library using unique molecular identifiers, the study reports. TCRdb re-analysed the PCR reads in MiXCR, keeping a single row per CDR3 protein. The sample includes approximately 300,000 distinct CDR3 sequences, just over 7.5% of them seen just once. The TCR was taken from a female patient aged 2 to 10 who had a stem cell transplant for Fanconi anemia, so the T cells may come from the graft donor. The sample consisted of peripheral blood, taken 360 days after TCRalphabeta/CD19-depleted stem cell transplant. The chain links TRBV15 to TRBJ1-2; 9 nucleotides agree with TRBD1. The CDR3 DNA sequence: TGTGCCACCAGCACCATCCTTAGCCGGGACAGGGTCAAGGGCTACACCTTC. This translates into CATSTILSRDRVKGYTF.